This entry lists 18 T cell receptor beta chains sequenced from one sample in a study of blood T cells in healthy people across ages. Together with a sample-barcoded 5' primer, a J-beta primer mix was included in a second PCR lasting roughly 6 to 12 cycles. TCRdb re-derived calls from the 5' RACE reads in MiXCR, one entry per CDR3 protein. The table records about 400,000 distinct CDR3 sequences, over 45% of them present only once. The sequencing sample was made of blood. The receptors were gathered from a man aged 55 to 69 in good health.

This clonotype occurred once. CDR3 loop: CASSYSRGPSYEQYF. As DNA, the CDR3 is TGTGCCAGCAGTTACTCGCGGGGGCCCTCCTACGAGCAGTACTTC. The genes are TRBV6-2 or TRBV6-3 and TRBJ2-7, with D perhaps TRBD2 (7 bases). Germline V gives CDR1 MNHEY, CDR2 SVGEGT. V shed 0 bases and J shed 0 bases, with 9 bases lying between them. This CDR3 contains 15 residues.

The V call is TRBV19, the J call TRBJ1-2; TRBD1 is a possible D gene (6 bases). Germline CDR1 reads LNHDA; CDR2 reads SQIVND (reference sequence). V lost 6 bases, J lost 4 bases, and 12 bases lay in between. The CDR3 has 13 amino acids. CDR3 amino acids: CASRRTAVYGYTF. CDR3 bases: TGTGCCAGTAGAAGGACAGCGGTCTATGGCTACACCTTC.

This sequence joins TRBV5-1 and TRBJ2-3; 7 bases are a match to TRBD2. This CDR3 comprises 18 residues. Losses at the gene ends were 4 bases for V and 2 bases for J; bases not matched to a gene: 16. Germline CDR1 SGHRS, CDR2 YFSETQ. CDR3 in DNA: TGCGCCAGCAGCCCCTCTCGGGGAGGGTCCCCTGCCACAGATACGCAGTATTTT. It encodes CASSPSRGGSPATDTQYF.

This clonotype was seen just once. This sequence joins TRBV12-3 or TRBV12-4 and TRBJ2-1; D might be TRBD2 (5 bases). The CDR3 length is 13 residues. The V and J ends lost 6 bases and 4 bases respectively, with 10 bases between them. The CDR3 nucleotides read TGTGCCAGCAGAGCGGACGGTTACAATGAGCAGTTCTTC. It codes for CASRADGYNEQFF.

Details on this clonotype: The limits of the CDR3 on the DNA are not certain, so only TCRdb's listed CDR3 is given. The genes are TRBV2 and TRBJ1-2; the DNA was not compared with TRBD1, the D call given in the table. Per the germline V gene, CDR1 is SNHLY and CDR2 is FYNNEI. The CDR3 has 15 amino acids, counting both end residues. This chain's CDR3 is CASILGQGAYGGYTF.

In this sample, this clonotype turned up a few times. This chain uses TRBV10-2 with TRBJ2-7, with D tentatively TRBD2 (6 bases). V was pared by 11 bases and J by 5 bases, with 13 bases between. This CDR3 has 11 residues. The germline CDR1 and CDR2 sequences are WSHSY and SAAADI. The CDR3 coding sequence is TGCGCCGGGGGGTTTTTCGACGAGCAGTACTTC. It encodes CAGGFFDEQYF.

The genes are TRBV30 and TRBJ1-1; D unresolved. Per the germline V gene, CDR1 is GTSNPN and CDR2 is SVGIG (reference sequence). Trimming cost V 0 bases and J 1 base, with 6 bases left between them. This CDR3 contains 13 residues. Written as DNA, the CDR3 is TGTGCCTGGAGTGTCCAGAAGAACACTGAAGCTTTCTTT. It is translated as CAWSVQKNTEAFF.

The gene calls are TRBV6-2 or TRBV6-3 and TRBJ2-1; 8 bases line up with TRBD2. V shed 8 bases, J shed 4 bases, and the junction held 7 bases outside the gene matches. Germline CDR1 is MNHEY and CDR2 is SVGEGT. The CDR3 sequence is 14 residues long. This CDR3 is CASVTASGYNEQFF. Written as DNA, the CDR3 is TGTGCCAGCGTCACTGCTAGCGGGTACAATGAGCAGTTCTTC.

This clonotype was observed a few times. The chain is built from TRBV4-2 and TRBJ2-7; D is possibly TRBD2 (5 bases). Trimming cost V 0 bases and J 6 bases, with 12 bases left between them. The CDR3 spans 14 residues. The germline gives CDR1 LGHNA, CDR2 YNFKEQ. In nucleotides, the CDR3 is TGTGCCAGCAGCCAAGAGTTTAGCGCACGCGAGCAGTACTTC. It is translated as CASSQEFSAREQYF.

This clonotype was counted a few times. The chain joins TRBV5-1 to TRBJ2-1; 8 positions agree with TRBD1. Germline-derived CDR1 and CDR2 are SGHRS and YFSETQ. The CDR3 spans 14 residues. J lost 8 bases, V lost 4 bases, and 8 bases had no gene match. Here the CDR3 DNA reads TGCGCCAGCAGCCCTTGGACAGGGAACGATGAGCAGTTCTTC. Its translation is CASSPWTGNDEQFF.

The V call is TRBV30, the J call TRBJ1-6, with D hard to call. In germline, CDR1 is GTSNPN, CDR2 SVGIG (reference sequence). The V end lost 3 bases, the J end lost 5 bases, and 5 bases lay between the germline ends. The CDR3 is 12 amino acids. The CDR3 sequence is CAWSGDNSPLHF. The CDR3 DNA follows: TGTGCCTGGAGCGGCGATAATTCACCCCTCCACTTT.

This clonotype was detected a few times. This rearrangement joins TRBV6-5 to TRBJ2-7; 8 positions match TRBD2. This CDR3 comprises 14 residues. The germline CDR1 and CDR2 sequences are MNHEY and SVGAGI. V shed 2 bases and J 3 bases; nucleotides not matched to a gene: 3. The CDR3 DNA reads TGTGCCAGCAGTTACCGACGGGGGGGCTACGAGCAGTACTTC. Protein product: CASSYRRGGYEQYF.

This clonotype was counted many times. The CDR3 sequence: CSVGQGSDEQYF. CDR3 DNA sequence: TGCAGCGTGGGACAGGGGAGCGACGAGCAGTACTTC. This sequence joins TRBV29-1 and TRBJ2-7; 10 nucleotides match TRBD1. Looked up from germline, CDR1 is SQVTM and CDR2 is ANQGSEA. The junction had 4 bases not matched to a gene; V was cut back by 6 bases and J by 5 bases. This CDR3 has 12 amino acids.

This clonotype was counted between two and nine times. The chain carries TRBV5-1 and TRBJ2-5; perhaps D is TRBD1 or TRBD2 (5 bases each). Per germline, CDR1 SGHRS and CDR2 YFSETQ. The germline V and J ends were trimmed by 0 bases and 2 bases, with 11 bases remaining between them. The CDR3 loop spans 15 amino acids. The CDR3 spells CASSLGSGRQETQYF. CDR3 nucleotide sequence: TGCGCCAGCAGCTTGGGATCGGGACGGCAAGAGACCCAGTACTTC.

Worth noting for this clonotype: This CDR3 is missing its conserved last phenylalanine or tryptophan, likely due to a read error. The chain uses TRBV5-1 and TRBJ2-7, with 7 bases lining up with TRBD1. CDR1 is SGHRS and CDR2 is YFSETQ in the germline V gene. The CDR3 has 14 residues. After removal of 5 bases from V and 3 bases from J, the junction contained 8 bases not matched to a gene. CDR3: CASRYQQGNYEQYK. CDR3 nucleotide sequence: TGCGCCAGCAGATATCAACAGGGGAACTACGAGCAGTACAAA.

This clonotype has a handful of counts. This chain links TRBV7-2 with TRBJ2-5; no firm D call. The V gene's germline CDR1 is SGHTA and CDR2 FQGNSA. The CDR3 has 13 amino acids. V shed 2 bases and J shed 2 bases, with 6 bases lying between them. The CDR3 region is CASSLFRQETQYF. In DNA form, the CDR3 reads TGTGCCAGCAGCTTATTCCGACAAGAGACCCAGTACTTC.

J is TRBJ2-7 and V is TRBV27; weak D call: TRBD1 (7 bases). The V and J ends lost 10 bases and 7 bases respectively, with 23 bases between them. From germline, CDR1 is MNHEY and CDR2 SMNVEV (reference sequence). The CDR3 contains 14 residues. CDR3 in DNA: TGTGCCACCAGGGACCGACAGGGAGGAAAAGAGCAGTACTTC. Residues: CATRDRQGGKEQYF.

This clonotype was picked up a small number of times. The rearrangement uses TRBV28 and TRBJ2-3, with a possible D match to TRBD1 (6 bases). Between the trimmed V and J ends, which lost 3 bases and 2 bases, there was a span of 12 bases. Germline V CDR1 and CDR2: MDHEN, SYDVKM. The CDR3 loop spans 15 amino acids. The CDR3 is CASSFGTRYTDTQYF. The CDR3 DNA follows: TGTGCCAGCAGTTTCGGGACACGATACACAGATACGCAGTATTTT.